Described below is a single T cell receptor beta chain sequence and its context. This entry belongs to a study of blood T cell repertoires in COVID-19. Profiled with immunoSEQ multiplex PCR; TCRdb holds only in-frame clones, not every one. The table has a few hundred thousand clones, around four fifths seen once. The CDR3 covers 14 residues. The germline gives CDR1 SQVTM, CDR2 ANQGSEA. V was shortened by 2 bases and J by 0 bases, with 9 bases between the two germline ends. The rearrangement uses TRBV29-1 and TRBJ2-3; D gene unclear. The TCR originated in a woman in her fifties or sixties with active or convalescent COVID-19. The sequencing input was peripheral blood. DNA for the CDR3: TGCAGCGTTGAACGCGGTACCAGCACAGATACGCAGTATTTT. Translation gives CSVERGTSTDTQYF.